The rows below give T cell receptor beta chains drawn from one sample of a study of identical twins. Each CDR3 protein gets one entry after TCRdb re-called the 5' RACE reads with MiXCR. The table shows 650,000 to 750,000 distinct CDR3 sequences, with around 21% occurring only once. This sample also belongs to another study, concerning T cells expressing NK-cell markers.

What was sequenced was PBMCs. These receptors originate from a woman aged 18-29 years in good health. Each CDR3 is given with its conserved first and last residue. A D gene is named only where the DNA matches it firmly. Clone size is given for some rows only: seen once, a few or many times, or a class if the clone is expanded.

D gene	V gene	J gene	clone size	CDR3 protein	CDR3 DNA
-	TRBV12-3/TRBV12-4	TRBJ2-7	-	CASRNTVDYEQYF	TGTGCCAGCAGGAACACGGTGGACTACGAGCAGTACTTC
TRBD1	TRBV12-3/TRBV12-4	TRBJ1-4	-	CASSFYRGGKLFF	TGTGCCAGCAGTTTCTACAGGGGTGGAAAACTGTTTTTT
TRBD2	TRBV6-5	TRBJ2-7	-	CASSYWTRTSPGNHEQYF	TGTGCCAGCAGTTACTGGACTAGAACATCTCCCGGGAACCACGAGCAGTACTTC
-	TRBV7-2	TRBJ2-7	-	CASSALADVTYEQYF	TGTGCCAGCAGTGCCCTAGCCGACGTGACCTACGAGCAGTACTTC
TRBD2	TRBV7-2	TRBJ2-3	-	CASSSGLAGGPTQYF	TGTGCCAGCAGCTCGGGACTAGCGGGGGGCCCTACGCAGTATTTT
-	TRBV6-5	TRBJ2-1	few	CASSSLERAPHNEQFF	TGTGCCAGCAGTTCCTTAGAGCGGGCCCCTCACAATGAGCAGTTCTTC
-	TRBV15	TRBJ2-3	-	CATSRDDKRYTDTQYF	TGTGCCACCAGCAGAGATGACAAGAGATACACAGATACGCAGTATTTT
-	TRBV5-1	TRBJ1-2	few	CASSLGASELYGYTF	TGCGCCAGCAGCTTGGGGGCCAGCGAACTCTATGGCTACACCTTC
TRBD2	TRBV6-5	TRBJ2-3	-	CASSYALAGGGADTQYF	TGTGCCAGCAGTTACGCCCTAGCGGGAGGGGGCGCAGATACGCAGTATTTT
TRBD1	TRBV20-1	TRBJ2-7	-	CSARVRGTGTYEQYF	TGCAGTGCTAGAGTTCGAGGGACAGGGACGTACGAGCAGTACTTC
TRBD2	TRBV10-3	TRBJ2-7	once	CAISGPGLAGGGVGEQYF	TGTGCCATCAGTGGACCGGGACTAGCGGGAGGCGGCGTTGGGGAGCAGTACTTC
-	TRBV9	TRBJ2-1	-	CASSVLDEVYNEQFF	TGTGCCAGCAGCGTCCTGGACGAGGTTTACAATGAGCAGTTCTTC
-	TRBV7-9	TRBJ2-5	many	CASSSENQETQYF	TGTGCCAGCAGCTCAGAGAACCAAGAGACCCAGTACTTC
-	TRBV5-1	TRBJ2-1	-	CASSPAVYNEQFF	TGCGCCAGCAGCCCCGCCGTATACAATGAGCAGTTCTTC
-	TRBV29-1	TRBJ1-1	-	CSVDSPNTEAFF	TGCAGCGTGGACAGTCCGAACACTGAAGCTTTCTTT
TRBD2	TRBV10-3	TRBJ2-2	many	CATLAGGRAGELFF	TGTGCCACCTTAGCGGGAGGAAGAGCTGGGGAGCTGTTTTTT
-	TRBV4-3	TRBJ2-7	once	CASSQVPGNYEQYF	TGCGCCAGCAGCCAAGTCCCAGGGAACTACGAGCAGTACTTC
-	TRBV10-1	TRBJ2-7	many	CASSDTVSLYF	TGCGCCAGCAGTGATACGGTTTCCCTATACTTC
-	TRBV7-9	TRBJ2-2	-	CASSQDSPGELFF	TGTGCCAGCAGCCAGGACAGTCCCGGGGAGCTGTTTTTT
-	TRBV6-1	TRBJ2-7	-	CASQRDPSLEQYF	TGTGCCAGCCAACGGGACCCCTCCCTCGAGCAGTACTTC
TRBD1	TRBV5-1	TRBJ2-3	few	CASGRGTAIPDTQYF	TGCGCCAGCGGCAGGGGGACAGCTATACCAGATACGCAGTATTTT
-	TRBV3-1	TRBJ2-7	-	CASSPSTVLDEQYF	TGTGCCAGCAGCCCGTCGACCGTCCTGGACGAGCAGTACTTC
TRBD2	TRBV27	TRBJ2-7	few	CASRKTGTSSSYEQYF	TGTGCCAGCAGAAAAACCGGGACTAGCAGCTCCTACGAGCAGTACTTC
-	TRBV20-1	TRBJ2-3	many	CSAQSPATTDTQYF	TGCAGTGCTCAAAGCCCAGCCACCACAGATACGCAGTATTTT
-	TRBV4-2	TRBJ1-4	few	CASSQQGLATNEKLFF	TGTGCCAGCAGCCAACAGGGATTAGCGACTAATGAAAAACTGTTTTTT
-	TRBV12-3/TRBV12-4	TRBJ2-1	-	CASSLYLRGILDEQFF	TGTGCCAGCAGTTTATATTTGCGGGGCATCCTGGATGAGCAGTTCTTC
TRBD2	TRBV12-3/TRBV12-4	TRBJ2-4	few	CASSPLGSGSVKNIQYF	TGTGCCAGCAGTCCTCTAGGGAGCGGGAGTGTCAAAAACATTCAGTACTTC
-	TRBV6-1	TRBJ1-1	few	CASSEGGVTEAFF	TGTGCCAGCAGTGAGGGAGGAGTCACTGAAGCTTTCTTT
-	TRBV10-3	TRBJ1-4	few	CAISRTASSEKLFF	TGTGCCATCAGTCGGACGGCGTCGAGTGAAAAACTGTTTTTT
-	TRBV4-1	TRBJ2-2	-	CASSQEGSVYGELFF	TGCGCCAGCAGCCAAGAAGGCAGCGTATACGGGGAGCTGTTTTTT
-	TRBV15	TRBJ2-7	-	CATRGSDSYEQYF	TGTGCCACCCGAGGGTCGGATTCCTACGAGCAGTACTTC
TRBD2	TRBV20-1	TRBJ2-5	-	CSASLTSGRTLIQETQYF	TGCAGTGCTAGCCTGACTAGCGGGAGAACCCTCATCCAAGAGACCCAGTACTTC
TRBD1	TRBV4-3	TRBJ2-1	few	CASSQPGTDNEQFF	TGCGCCAGCAGCCAACCCGGGACAGACAATGAGCAGTTCTTC
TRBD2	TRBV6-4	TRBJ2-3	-	CASSDERGAVTQYF	TGTGCCAGCAGTGACGAGCGGGGGGCAGTTACGCAGTATTTT
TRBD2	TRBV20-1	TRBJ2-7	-	CSARPTSGAYEQYF	TGCAGTGCTAGGCCGACTAGCGGCGCCTACGAGCAGTACTTC
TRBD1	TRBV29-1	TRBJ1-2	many	CSAHGQGQANYGYTF	TGCAGCGCCCATGGACAGGGCCAAGCTAACTATGGCTACACCTTC
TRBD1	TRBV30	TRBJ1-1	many	CAWIGQGVEAFF	TGTGCCTGGATCGGACAGGGGGTCGAAGCTTTCTTT
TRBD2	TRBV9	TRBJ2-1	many	CASSVEAGVYNEQFF	TGTGCCAGCAGCGTAGAAGCGGGGGTCTACAATGAGCAGTTCTTC
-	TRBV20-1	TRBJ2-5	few	CSASGRLETQYF	TGCAGTGCTAGCGGCCGACTGGAGACCCAGTACTTC
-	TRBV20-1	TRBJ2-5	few	CSCLPEDKPETQYF	TGCAGTTGCCTTCCGGAAGACAAGCCGGAGACCCAGTACTTC
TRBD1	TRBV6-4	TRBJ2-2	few	CATGTVTGELFF	TGTGCCACCGGGACAGTGACCGGGGAGCTGTTTTTT
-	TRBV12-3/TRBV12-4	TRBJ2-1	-	CASGINEQFF	TGTGCCAGCGGGATCAATGAGCAGTTCTTC
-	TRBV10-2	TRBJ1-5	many	CAAASDANQPQHF	TGCGCCGCAGCCTCGGACGCAAATCAGCCCCAGCATTTT
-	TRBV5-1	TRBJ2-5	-	CASSLQEAETQYF	TGCGCCAGCAGCTTGCAAGAAGCAGAGACCCAGTACTTC
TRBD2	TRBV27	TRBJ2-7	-	CASSLRHGLAGGSEQYF	TGTGCCAGCAGTTTGAGACATGGACTAGCGGGAGGAAGCGAGCAGTACTTC